These 7 T cell receptor beta chains came from one sample sequenced in a study of blood T cells in healthy people across ages. It was with a sample-barcoded 5' primer and a J-beta primer mix that a second PCR of roughly 7 to 12 cycles was run. TCRdb called the 5' RACE reads again in MiXCR, with one record for every CDR3 protein. The sample lists 850,000 or so distinct CDR3 sequences, 29% occurring once. The specimen sequenced was blood. The receptors here all came from a woman over 75 in good health.

This clonotype was seen a few times. This rearrangement joins TRBV15 to TRBJ2-1; 7 bases are shared with TRBD1. Germline loops: CDR1 LNHNV, CDR2 YYDKDF (reference sequence). The CDR3 has 16 residues. Losses at the gene ends were 0 bases for V and 6 bases for J; bases not matched to a gene: 8. CDR3 DNA: TGTGCCACCAGCAGAGATTTAGGGGGCGCCAGCAATGAGCAGTTCTTC. Protein: CATSRDLGGASNEQFF. The entire variable domain, with the rest obtained from reference TRBV15 and TRBJ2-1, is as follows: DAMVIQNPRYQVTQFGKPVTLSCSQTLNHNVMYWYQQKSSQAPKLLFHYYDKDFNNEADTPDNFQSRRPNTSFCFLDIRSPGLGDTAMYLCATSRDLGGASNEQFFGPGTRLTVL.

About this clonotype: A much larger clone sits a single nucleotide away, making a read error possible. This sequence joins TRBV20-1 and TRBJ1-2; 7 bases map to TRBD1. Germline CDR1 is DFQATT and CDR2 is SNEGSKA (reference sequence). V gave up 6 bases and J gave up 7 bases; unmatched junction bases: 11. This CDR3 has 13 residues. The DNA of the CDR3 is TGCAGTGCCTCCCCCGGACAGGTCTTTGGCTACACCTTC. This encodes CSASPGQVFGYTF.

This clonotype was detected many times. J is TRBJ1-5 and V is TRBV7-2, with 10 bases matching TRBD1. The CDR3 covers 15 residues. J gave up 4 bases and V 5 bases, and 5 bases lay outside the gene matches. From germline, CDR1 is SGHTA and CDR2 FQGNSA. DNA for the CDR3: TGTGCCAGCAGCAAGACAGGGGGCCCGAATCAGCCCCAGCATTTT. This gives the protein CASSKTGGPNQPQHF.

The gene calls are TRBV11-2 and TRBJ2-7; 7 bases line up with TRBD1. The V gene end was trimmed by 5 bases and the J gene end by 0 bases; junction bases not matched to a gene: 4. The CDR3 is made up of 14 amino acids. Germline CDR1 reads SGHAT; CDR2 reads FQNNGV. The chain's CDR3 is CASSDTGVSYEQYF. CDR3 DNA sequence: TGTGCCAGCAGCGATACAGGGGTCTCCTACGAGCAGTACTTC.

This clonotype was observed a handful of times. V gene TRBV6-6 combines with J gene TRBJ1-2, with 10 bases identical to TRBD1. From germline, CDR1 is MNHNY and CDR2 SVGAGI (reference sequence). The CDR3 is made up of 17 amino acids. J lost 4 bases, V lost 2 bases, and 10 bases had no gene match. The CDR3 here is CASSYLEGDRGGYGYTF. The CDR3 region has the DNA TGTGCCAGCAGTTACCTAGAAGGGGACAGGGGAGGCTATGGCTACACCTTC.

This clonotype has more than one count but fewer than ten. This chain connects TRBV2 to TRBJ2-5; 9 nucleotides agree with TRBD1. The CDR3 loop spans 14 amino acids. The germline V gene encodes CDR1 SNHLY and CDR2 FYNNEI. With 5 bases clipped from V and 11 bases from J, the junction kept 12 bases outside the gene matches. This chain's CDR3 is CASSPGQGPGEQYF. CDR3 nucleotides: TGTGCCAGCAGTCCGGGACAGGGCCCGGGTGAGCAGTACTTC.

On this clonotype itself: One base away lies a much larger clone, so this may be a sequencing read error. The chain has TRBV6-2 or TRBV6-3 and TRBJ1-2, with D perhaps TRBD1 (5 bases). Between the trimmed V and J ends, which lost 5 bases and 5 bases, there was a span of 12 bases. Looked up from germline, CDR1 is MNHEY and CDR2 is SVGEGT. The CDR3 is 13 residues long. In DNA, the CDR3 is TGTGCCAGCAGTCCGGGACTCGATTATGGCTACACCTTC. Its translation is CASSPGLDYGYTF.